Presented here are 17 T cell receptor beta chains from one specimen sequenced in a study of PD-L1 blockade in urothelial cancer. The method was immunoSEQ multiplex PCR; TCRdb's version includes in-frame clones alone and lacks a portion of them. The profile shows 68,000 or so clones, more than 80% of them singletons. Described time point: pretreatment peripheral blood. The material was PBMCs, obtained around atezolizumab (anti-PD-L1) treatment. These receptor sequences come from a man in his 70s with urothelial cancer.

The chain couples TRBV10-2 to TRBJ2-7, with D possibly TRBD2 on 6 matching bases. The CDR3 length is 15 residues. V was clipped by 8 bases and J by 2 bases, with 19 bases between them. Germline assignment: CDR1 WSHSY and CDR2 SAAADI. The CDR3 nucleotides are TGCGCCAGCCGGGGACTGGGCAGGGAGACCTACGAGCAGTACTTC. This codes for CASRGLGRETYEQYF.

J is TRBJ1-2 and V is TRBV2; D gene ambiguous. The germline CDR1 and CDR2 sequences are SNHLY and FYNNEI. With 3 bases removed from V and 3 bases from J, the gap between germline ends came to 5 bases. The CDR3 is made up of 12 amino acids. CDR3 sequence: CASSDPDYGYTF. The DNA of the CDR3 is TGTGCCAGCAGTGATCCAGACTATGGCTACACCTTC. The entire variable domain, with the rest obtained from reference TRBV2 and TRBJ1-2, is as follows: EPEVTQTPSHQVTQMGQEVILRCVPISNHLYFYWYRQILGQKVEFLVSFYNNEISEKSEIFDDQFSVERPDGSNFTLKIRSTKLEDSAMYFCASSDPDYGYTFGSGTRLTVV.

The V gene is TRBV5-6, the J gene TRBJ2-4, with D perhaps matching TRBD1 (6 bases). V lost 4 bases to trimming and J lost 8 bases, with 19 bases between them. The CDR3 runs 15 residues. Germline V gene data show CDR1 as SGHDT and CDR2 as YYEEEE. CDR3 DNA: TGTGCCAGCAGCCGAGGACAGACTCAAATAGACATTCAGTACTTC. Translation gives CASSRGQTQIDIQYF.

The V call is TRBV5-1, the J call TRBJ1-1; possibly TRBD1 for D (5 bases). The CDR3 covers 12 residues. Germline values: CDR1 SGHRS, CDR2 YFSETQ. Deletions cut 0 bases from V and 8 bases from J, with 8 bases between. This chain's CDR3 is CASSLGQGEAFF. CDR3 DNA: TGCGCCAGCAGCTTGGGGCAGGGCGAAGCTTTCTTT.

This sequence joins TRBV5-6 and TRBJ1-3; TRBD1 matches at 7 bases. The length of the CDR3 is 18 residues. Germline V gene sequence: CDR1 SGHDT, CDR2 YYEEEE. V lost 4 bases, J lost 1 base, and 14 bases stayed unmatched. For the CDR3, the DNA is TGTGCCAGCAGCACACAGGGGTTTTGGGGCCTATCTGGAAACACCATATATTTT. It translates to CASSTQGFWGLSGNTIYF.

The chain is built from TRBV7-9 and TRBJ2-1, with TRBD2 matching 11 bases. This CDR3 is built from 16 residues. Germline lookup yields CDR1 SEHNR and CDR2 FQNEAQ (reference sequence). V lost 0 bases to trimming and J lost 13 bases; unmatched junction nucleotides: 11. CDR3 sequence reads: CASSLAAGLAGAFQFF. CDR3 DNA: TGTGCCAGCAGCTTAGCCGCTGGACTAGCGGGCGCCTTCCAGTTCTTC.

CDR3 sequence: CASSPLAGRIDTQYF. Here the CDR3 DNA reads TGTGCCAGCAGCCCCCTCGCGGGGCGGATAGATACGCAGTATTTT. The chain joins TRBV9 to TRBJ2-3, with D tentatively TRBD2 (6 bases). With 4 bases removed from V and 5 bases from J, the gap between germline ends came to 17 bases. This CDR3 is 15 amino acids long. Germline V lookup: CDR1 SGDLS, CDR2 YYNGEE.

CDR3 DNA: TGTGCCAGCAGCCGAACCGGGACAGCTAACACAGATACGCAGTATTTT. This gives the protein CASSRTGTANTDTQYF. The chain joins TRBV4-2 to TRBJ2-3, with 7 bases that match TRBD1. The junction had 9 bases not matched to a gene; V was cut back by 4 bases and J by 2 bases. This CDR3 has 16 residues. Looked up from germline, CDR1 is LGHNA and CDR2 is YNFKEQ.

The chain couples TRBV7-2 to TRBJ2-3, with 9 bases that match TRBD2. J gave up 2 bases and V 4 bases, and 10 bases lay outside the gene matches. The length of the CDR3 is 17 residues. Germline loops: CDR1 SGHTA, CDR2 FQGNSA. The CDR3 spells CASSSMTSGEHTDTQYF. The CDR3 nucleotides are TGTGCCAGCAGCTCAATGACTAGCGGAGAACACACAGATACGCAGTATTTT.

This sequence joins TRBV4-1 and TRBJ1-1, with TRBD1 as a possible D gene (6 bases). Per the germline V gene, CDR1 is MGHRA and CDR2 is YSYEKL. The CDR3 has 13 residues. V was pared by 5 bases and J by 3 bases, with 10 bases between. CDR3 amino acids: CASSFQGHTEAFF. For the CDR3, the DNA is TGCGCCAGCAGCTTCCAGGGGCACACTGAAGCTTTCTTT.

This clone was seen only a few times. The rearrangement uses TRBV19 and TRBJ2-1; 11 bases align to TRBD2. This CDR3 is 16 amino acids long. The ends lost 3 bases at V and 6 bases at J; junction bases unmatched: 7. Per germline, CDR1 LNHDA and CDR2 SQIVND (reference sequence). The CDR3 here is CASSINLAGGINEQFF. The CDR3 DNA follows: TGTGCCAGTAGTATTAATCTAGCGGGAGGAATCAATGAGCAGTTCTTC.

This chain uses TRBV12-5 with TRBJ1-2, with 10 bases that match TRBD1. Germline V gives CDR1 LGHNT, CDR2 FRNRAP. The junction had 4 bases not matched to a gene; V was cut back by 3 bases and J by 0 bases. This CDR3 is built from 16 residues. The CDR3 DNA reads as TGTGCTAGTGGTTTCCGGACAGGGGGTACTAACTATGGCTACACCTTC. It encodes CASGFRTGGTNYGYTF.

This clone has only a few counts. The chain uses TRBV6-5 and TRBJ2-2; 10 nucleotides line up with TRBD2. The CDR3 is 15 amino acids. With V trimmed by 6 bases and J by 1 base, 2 bases remained unmatched. From germline, CDR1 is MNHEY and CDR2 SVGAGI. The chain's CDR3 is CASRRTSGNTGELFF. CDR3 coding DNA: TGTGCCAGCAGGCGGACTAGCGGGAACACCGGGGAGCTGTTTTTT.

The rearrangement joins TRBV18 to TRBJ1-2, with D possibly being TRBD1 (5 bases). The CDR3 has 16 amino acids. V was clipped by 6 bases and J by 4 bases, with 21 bases between them. Germline assignment: CDR1 KGHSH and CDR2 LQKENI. CDR3 in amino acids: CASSDQGVRKTYGYTF. For the CDR3, the DNA is TGTGCCAGCTCCGACCAAGGGGTACGGAAGACCTATGGCTACACCTTC.

The chain carries TRBV2 and TRBJ2-3; the match to TRBD2 covers 8 bases. CDR1 is SNHLY and CDR2 is FYNNEI in the germline V gene. There are 16 residues in the CDR3. The ends lost 4 bases at V and 2 bases at J; junction bases unmatched: 8. CDR3 sequence: CASSGRSGGITDTQYF. CDR3 nucleotides: TGTGCCAGCAGTGGAAGAAGCGGGGGAATCACAGATACGCAGTATTTT.

The rearrangement joins TRBV5-6 to TRBJ1-6; tentative D call: TRBD1 (5 bases). The CDR3 has 15 residues. CDR1 and CDR2 from the germline V gene are SGHDT and YYEEEE. The V gene lost 0 bases and the J gene lost 3 bases, with 7 bases spanning the gap. CDR3 bases: TGTGCCAGCAGCTTGGATCAGGGCTATAATTCACCCCTCCACTTT. It codes for CASSLDQGYNSPLHF.

This clone has only one observation. The V call is TRBV9, the J call TRBJ1-3, with a possible D match to TRBD1 (5 bases). CDR3 length: 16 amino acids. Germline CDR1 and CDR2: SGDLS and YYNGEE. Trimming took 3 bases from V and 3 from J, leaving 16 bases between them. Written as DNA, the CDR3 is TGTGCCAGCAGCGCCACACCGATTACAGGTGGAAACACCATATATTTT. Translation: CASSATPITGGNTIYF.